The T cell receptor beta chain under discussion was sequenced for a study of blood T cells in healthy people across ages. Study-level points and caveats: Conclusively comparing naive with antigen-experienced cells was impossible with unsorted PBMCs.

Peripheral blood, about 10 milliliters per donor, was collected. The CDR3 is 16 residues long. V shed 1 base and J 6 bases; nucleotides not matched to a gene: 9. A sample-barcoded 5' primer and a J-beta primer mix were used in a second PCR of about 7 to 11 cycles. MiXCR, run by TCRdb on the 5' RACE reads, gives a single entry per CDR3 protein. The data hold under 1,000,000 distinct CDR3 sequences, with around 34% observed a single time. Worth noting for this clonotype: Its antigen is not identified.

The rearrangement uses TRBV12-3 or TRBV12-4 and TRBJ1-5, with 7 bases fitting TRBD1. This TCR was sampled from a man aged 18 to 30 in good health. Sample: blood. CDR3 coding DNA: TGTGCCAGCAGTTTAGACGGGACAGTTGGTCGTCAGCCCCAGCATTTT. It is translated as CASSLDGTVGRQPQHF.